This passage covers 21 T cell receptor beta chains from one sample sequenced in a study of tumor-infiltrating lymphocytes in primary liver carcinoma. Starting material for RNA and DNA co-extraction consisted of about 17-34 mg of unsorted bulk tissue. Researchers generated TCR beta cDNA from about 460 ng of total RNA, relying on a constant-region primer. A slightly modified ARM-PCR protocol with three nested multiplex PCR rounds produced these TCR beta libraries. Both of the initial two PCR rounds ran for 10 cycles and employed TRBV1-TRBV30 forward primers alongside a C-beta reverse primer. MiXCR, run by TCRdb on the multiplex PCR reads, gives a single entry per CDR3 protein. The data contain about 92,000 distinct CDR3 sequences, about 70% of them seen just once; the ten biggest clones take up under 30%. The sequenced sample was tumor-adjacent normal liver tissue. The receptors originated from a man between 40 and 49 years old with primary liver carcinoma and hepatitis B virus infection.

On this clonotype: The conserved phenylalanine or tryptophan normally closing the CDR3 is absent here, so this likely arose from a read error. The limits of the CDR3 on the DNA are not certain, so only TCRdb's listed CDR3 is given. V and J are TRBV21-1 and TRBJ2-1; TRBD2, as called in the table, went unchecked against the DNA. TRBV21-1 is a known pseudogene. Inclusive of both ends, the CDR3 amounts to 17 amino acids. CDR3 region: CASSKGPAGGTYNEQFL.

Notes on this clonotype: A much larger clone lies one base from this, so it may be a read error. The rearrangement uses TRBV20-1 and TRBJ2-7; TRBD2 agrees at 10 bases. From germline, CDR1 is DFQATT and CDR2 SNEGSKA (reference sequence). The CDR3 covers 18 residues. After removal of 8 bases from V and 2 bases from J, the junction contained 21 bases not matched to a gene. CDR3 DNA sequence: TGCAGTCCTGAACGGGTTAGCGGGGGGCCGGGTCGGGCCTACGAGCAGTACTTC. Residues: CSPERVSGGPGRAYEQYF.

This clonotype showed up just once. One end of the junction is discordant with germline, which a read error may explain. This chain joins TRBV11-2 and TRBJ1-4, with D possibly TRBD1 on 5 matching bases. Germline lookup yields CDR1 SGHAT and CDR2 FQNNGV. This CDR3 spans 18 amino acids. The CDR3: CASSADPRDGRPNERLFF. CDR3 nucleotide sequence: TGTGCCAGCAGCGCCGACCCCCGGGACGGGCGACCTAATGAAAGACTGTTTTTT.

As to this clonotype: One end of the junction is discordant with germline, which a read error may explain. The chain combines TRBV6-1 with TRBJ2-1; 11 nucleotides agree with TRBD2. The CDR3 covers 14 residues. The germline CDR1 and CDR2 sequences are MNHNS and SASEGT. The CDR3 nucleotides are TGTGTCAGCTCACTAGCGGGAGCGATTAATGAGCAGTTCTTC. This sequence encodes CVSSLAGAINEQFF.

About this clonotype itself: The junction does not match germline at one end; this may be a read error. The V and J genes are TRBV6-2 or TRBV6-3 and TRBJ2-3, with TRBD2 identical over 8 bases. The germline gives CDR1 MNHEY, CDR2 SVGEGT. The CDR3 has 15 amino acids. CDR3 loop: CASNSRSGSTDTPYF. The DNA of the CDR3 is TGCGCCAGCAATTCCCGCAGCGGGAGCACAGATACGCCGTATTTT.

About this clonotype: A much larger clone differs by one base, so this may be a read error. This chain links TRBV12-3 or TRBV12-4 with TRBJ2-1; 7 bases agree with TRBD2. The CDR3 covers 13 residues. The V and J ends lost 5 bases and 8 bases, in that order; junction bases with no gene match: 6. CDR3 sequence: CASSRDYMDEQFF. The CDR3 bases are TGTGCCAGCAGTCGGGACTACATGGATGAGCAGTTCTTC.

On this clonotype: Being one base from a much bigger clone, this may be a read error. The genes are TRBV6-5 and TRBJ1-6; tentatively, D is TRBD1 (5 bases). Germline V gives CDR1 MNHEY, CDR2 SVGAGI. This CDR3 has 15 amino acids. CDR3 sequence reads: CASQGGVIDNSPFHF. The CDR3 DNA follows: TGTGCCAGCCAGGGTGGGGTAATAGATAATTCACCCTTCCACTTT.

The chain recombines TRBV20-1 with TRBJ1-5; 8 nucleotides agree with TRBD1. V lost 2 bases, J lost 6 bases, and 6 bases stayed unmatched. Germline V gene data show CDR1 as DFQATT and CDR2 as SNEGSKA (reference sequence). The CDR3 sequence is 14 residues long. Here the CDR3 DNA reads TGCAGTGCTAGACAGGGGGCAATAGGTCAGCCCCAGCATTTT. Translation: CSARQGAIGQPQHF.

Notes on this clonotype: Germline and junction disagree at one end, which may indicate a read error. This sequence joins TRBV11-2 and TRBJ2-7; D is undetermined. In germline, CDR1 is SGHAT, CDR2 FQNNGV. The length of the CDR3 is 14 residues. The CDR3, as DNA: TGCGCCAGCAGCTTAGAGTCTGGTAACTACGAGCAGTGCTTC. This gives the protein CASSLESGNYEQCF.

Worth noting for this clonotype: Being one base from a much bigger clone, this may be a read error. The CDR3 DNA reads TGTGCCAGCAGCCAAGTGGGGGCCCTGGGACAGTTCTATGGCTACACCTTC. Protein product: CASSQVGALGQFYGYTF. The V call is TRBV14, the J call TRBJ1-2, with 7 positions matching TRBD1. The CDR3 runs to 17 residues. Trimming removed 1 base from V and 4 bases from J; junction bases left unmatched: 12. The germline V gene encodes CDR1 SGHDN and CDR2 FVKESK.

This clonotype was seen repeatedly, ten times or more. This rearrangement joins TRBV6-2 or TRBV6-3 to TRBJ2-1, with D perhaps given as TRBD1 or TRBD2 (6 bases each). This CDR3 comprises 14 residues. Germline CDR1 MNHEY, CDR2 SVGEGT. Trimming pared 6 bases from V and 6 bases from J, leaving 15 bases between. The CDR3 is CASRPSGASNEQFF. The CDR3 coding sequence is TGTGCCAGCAGGCCCTCGGGGGCTAGCAATGAGCAGTTCTTC.

This clonotype was picked up a small number of times. The chain links TRBV28 to TRBJ1-4, with 7 bases fitting TRBD1. The CDR3 extends over 14 amino acids. CDR1 MDHEN and CDR2 SYDVKM come from the germline V gene. Unmatched junction bases numbered 3, after V lost 5 bases and J lost 3 bases. CDR3 residues: CASSPTGPNEKLFF. The DNA of the CDR3 is TGTGCCAGCAGTCCGACAGGGCCTAATGAAAAACTGTTTTTT.

This clonotype appeared a few times. The J gene is TRBJ1-5, the V gene TRBV28; TRBD1 is a possible D gene (5 bases). The CDR3 runs 13 residues. Germline CDR1 and CDR2: MDHEN and SYDVKM. V dropped 5 bases and J dropped 5 bases, with 10 bases sitting between them. Written as DNA, the CDR3 is TGTGCCAGCAGTCGACAGACCCATCAGCCCCAGCATTTT. Protein product: CASSRQTHQPQHF.

This chain links TRBV4-1 with TRBJ2-3, with 7 bases matching TRBD2. CDR3 size: 15 residues. CDR1 is MGHRA, CDR2 YSYEKL, per germline. CDR3 sequence (DNA): TGCATCAGCAGCCAAGAGTCTAGCGGCATAGATACGCAGTATTTT. Residues: CISSQESSGIDTQYF.

About this clonotype: A clone one base away is much larger, so this may be a read error. The chain recombines TRBV7-8 with TRBJ2-1; 11 nucleotides match TRBD2. CDR3 length equals 18 residues. Germline V lookup: CDR1 SGHVS, CDR2 FQNEAQ. The CDR3 sequence: CTSSSAITSGRTYNEQFF. DNA of the CDR3: TGTACCAGCAGCTCCGCCATAACTAGCGGGAGAACCTACAATGAGCAGTTCTTC.

As regards this clonotype: Since a much larger clone is just one base distant, this may be a read error. This chain uses TRBV10-3 with TRBJ1-1; D is uncertain. The CDR3 length is 12 residues. Germline V CDR1 and CDR2: ENHRY, SYGVKD. Trimming removed 2 bases from V and 7 bases from J, with 8 bases in between. Written as DNA, the CDR3 is TGTGCCATCAGTGAGGGTTGGTATGAAGCTTTCTTT. This encodes CAISEGWYEAFF.

About this clonotype: A much larger clone differs from this one at a single base, so this may be a read error. The chain uses TRBV6-5 and TRBJ2-7, with TRBD2 identical over 10 bases. Unmatched junction bases numbered 9, after V lost 5 bases and J lost 5 bases. The germline V gene encodes CDR1 MNHEY and CDR2 SVGAGI. This CDR3 comprises 15 residues. The CDR3 loop reads CASSLQAGGFHEQYF. The CDR3 DNA reads as TGTGCCAGCAGTCTACAAGCGGGAGGGTTCCACGAGCAGTACTTC.

This clonotype has a count of ten or more. This chain links TRBV6-2 or TRBV6-3 with TRBJ1-5; no clear D. The CDR3 has 14 amino acids. The V and J ends lost 2 bases and 5 bases respectively, with 10 bases between them. Germline V gene sequence: CDR1 MNHEY, CDR2 SVGEGT. DNA of the CDR3: TGTGCCAGCAGTTACGGCGGGTTCTATCAGCCCCAGCATTTT. Residues: CASSYGGFYQPQHF.

As for this clonotype: The final CDR3 position lacks the conserved phenylalanine or tryptophan, pointing to a likely read error. V usage is TRBV30 and J usage is TRBJ1-2; D ambiguous. CDR1 GTSNPN and CDR2 SVGIG come from the germline V gene (reference sequence). Trimming removed 3 bases at V and 8 bases at J, with 16 bases between. The CDR3 is 13 residues long. The CDR3 DNA sequence: TGTGCCTGGAGCAGGTTTGCCACTTCCGGCTACACCTTA. This gives the protein CAWSRFATSGYTL.

This clonotype showed up many times. The chain has TRBV11-2 and TRBJ2-7; possibly TRBD2 for D (5 bases). The CDR3 contains 16 residues. CDR1 and CDR2 from the germline V gene are SGHAT and FQNNGV. Trimming shortened V by 1 base and J by 7 bases, and 20 bases separated the two germline ends. The CDR3, as DNA: TGTGCCAGCAGCTTAGGGGCCGGGGAGAACCCTTGGGAGCAGTACTTC. This codes for CASSLGAGENPWEQYF.

Concerning this clonotype itself: The conserved phenylalanine or tryptophan is not found at the CDR3 terminus, so this likely reflects a read error. The CDR3 coding sequence is TGCGCCAGCAGCCAAGTTTCCAGCAACTCAGGGGAGCAGTTCTAC. This sequence encodes CASSQVSSNSGEQFY. This chain links TRBV4-1 with TRBJ2-1, with a tentative D call TRBD1 (5 bases). The V and J ends lost 1 base and 10 bases respectively, with 17 bases between them. Per the germline V gene, CDR1 is MGHRA and CDR2 is YSYEKL. This CDR3 contains 15 residues.